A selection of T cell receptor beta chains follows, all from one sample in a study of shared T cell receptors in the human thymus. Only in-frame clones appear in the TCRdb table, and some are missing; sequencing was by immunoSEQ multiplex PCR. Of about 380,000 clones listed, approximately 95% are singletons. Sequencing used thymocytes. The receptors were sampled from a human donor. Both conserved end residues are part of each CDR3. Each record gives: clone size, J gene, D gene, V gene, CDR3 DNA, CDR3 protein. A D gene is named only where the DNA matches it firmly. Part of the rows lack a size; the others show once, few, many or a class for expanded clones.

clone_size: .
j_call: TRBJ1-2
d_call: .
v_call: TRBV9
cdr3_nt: TGTGCCAGCAGCGTAGGAAAGGCCGATCCTAACTATGGCTACACCTTC
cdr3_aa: CASSVGKADPNYGYTF

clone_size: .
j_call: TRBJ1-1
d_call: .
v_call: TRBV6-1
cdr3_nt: TGTGCCAACCAAGAGGGGAACACTGAAGCTTTCTTT
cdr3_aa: CANQEGNTEAFF

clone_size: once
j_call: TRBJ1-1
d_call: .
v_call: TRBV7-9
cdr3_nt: TGTGCCAGCAGAAAGTCGAAAGGGGACACTGAAGCTTTCTTT
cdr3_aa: CASRKSKGDTEAFF

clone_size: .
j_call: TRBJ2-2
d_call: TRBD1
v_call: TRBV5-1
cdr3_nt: TGCGCCAGCAGCTTGAGTCTCATTCAGGCGGGACAGGGGATTTCGGACACCGGGGAGCTGTTTTTT
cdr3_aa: CASSLSLIQAGQGISDTGELFF

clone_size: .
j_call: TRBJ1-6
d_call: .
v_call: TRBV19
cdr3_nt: TGTGCCAGTAGCCTTCAGGGGTCTCCTTCACCCCTCCACTTT
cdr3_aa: CASSLQGSPSPLHF

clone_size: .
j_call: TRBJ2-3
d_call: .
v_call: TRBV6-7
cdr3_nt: TGTGCCAGCAGTTACCCCCGCACAGATACGCAGTATTTT
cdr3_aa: CASSYPRTDTQYF

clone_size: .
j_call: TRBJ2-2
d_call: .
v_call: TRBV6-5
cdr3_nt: TGTGCCAGCAGTTACTCGAGGGTCCGCACCGGGGAGCTGTTTTTT
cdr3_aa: CASSYSRVRTGELFF

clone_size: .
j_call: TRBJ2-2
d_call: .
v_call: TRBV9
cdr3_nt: TGTGCCAGCAGCGTAGAGGTATTCCCCACTAGGGACGGGGAGCTGTTTTTT
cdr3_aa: CASSVEVFPTRDGELFF

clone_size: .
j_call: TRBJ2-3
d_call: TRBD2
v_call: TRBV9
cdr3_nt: TGTGCCAGCAGCGTAGCTTATTCGGGAGGGCCCACAGATACGCAGTATTTT
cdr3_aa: CASSVAYSGGPTDTQYF

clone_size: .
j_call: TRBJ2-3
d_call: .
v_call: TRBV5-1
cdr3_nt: TGCGCCAGCAGCCGACGGGACGGCCCAGATACGCAGTATTTT
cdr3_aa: CASSRRDGPDTQYF

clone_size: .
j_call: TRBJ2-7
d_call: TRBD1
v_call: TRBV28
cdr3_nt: TGTGCCAGCAGTTTAGCCAGGGGGACAACCTACGAGCAGTACTTC
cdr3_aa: CASSLARGTTYEQYF

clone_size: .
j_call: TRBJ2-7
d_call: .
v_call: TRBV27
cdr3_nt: TGTGCCAGCAGTTTATCCGGGGGGCAAGGGGCCTACGAGCAGTACTTC
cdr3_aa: CASSLSGGQGAYEQYF

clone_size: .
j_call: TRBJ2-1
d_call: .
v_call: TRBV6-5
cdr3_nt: TGTGCCAGCAGTTTTGGGACGCCGGCCTACAATGAGCAGTTCTTC
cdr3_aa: CASSFGTPAYNEQFF

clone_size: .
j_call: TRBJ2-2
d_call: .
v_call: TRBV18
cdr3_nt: TGTGCCAGCTCACCCCCGGGAGCAGGGGGGAACACCGGGGAGCTGTTTTTT
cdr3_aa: CASSPPGAGGNTGELFF

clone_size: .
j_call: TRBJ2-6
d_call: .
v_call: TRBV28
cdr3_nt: TGTGCCAGCAGTTTAACCGGGCGACACTGGGCCAACGTCCTGACTTTC
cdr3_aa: CASSLTGRHWANVLTF

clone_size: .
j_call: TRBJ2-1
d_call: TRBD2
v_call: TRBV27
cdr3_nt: TGTGCCAGCAGTCCCCCCGCCGGGAATAGCGGGAGCGGAAATGAGCAGTTCTTC
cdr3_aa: CASSPPAGNSGSGNEQFF

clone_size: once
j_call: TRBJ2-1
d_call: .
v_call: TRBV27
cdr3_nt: TGTGCCAGCAGTTTACAGACCGGGGGCTCCTACAATGAGCAGTTCTTC
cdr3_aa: CASSLQTGGSYNEQFF